The 32 T cell receptor beta chains given below trace back to one sample, sequenced in a study of OX40 agonist ivuxolimab in advanced cancers. The assay was immunoSEQ multiplex PCR, and TCRdb's table has in-frame clones only and misses some. The sample includes some 86,000 clones, about 82% of them seen just once. Sequencing used CD4+ or CD8+ T cells sorted from blood, obtained in a trial of the OX40 agonist ivuxolimab. The receptors stem from an adult with an advanced solid tumor such as melanoma, head and neck, liver or kidney cancer.

This rearrangement joins TRBV18 to TRBJ1-2; 7 positions match TRBD1. Trimming took 5 bases from V and 1 from J; bases not matched to a gene: 1. CDR1 is KGHSH, CDR2 LQKENI, per germline. The CDR3 runs 13 residues. In DNA form, the CDR3 reads TGTGCCAGCTCAGGACAGGATAACTATGGCTACACCTTC. Encoded protein: CASSGQDNYGYTF.

V is TRBV30 and J is TRBJ1-4; D gene unclear. The CDR3 has 13 amino acids. V gave up 4 bases and J gave up 5 bases, with 11 bases separating them. Germline V CDR1 and CDR2: GTSNPN, SVGIG (reference sequence). DNA of the CDR3: TGTGCCTGGATGCGGAACAGAAATGAAAAACTGTTTTTT. The encoded protein is CAWMRNRNEKLFF.

V is TRBV21-1 and J is TRBJ1-1; the DNA was not used to check the table's D call, TRBD1. TRBV21-1 counts as a pseudogene. The CDR3 loop spans 14 amino acids. CDR3 loop: CASSKEDRPPEAFF. DNA of the CDR3: TGTGCCAGCAGCAAAGAGGACAGACCACCTGAAGCTTTCTTT.

The chain links TRBV6-1 to TRBJ2-1; D is ambiguous. This CDR3 is built from 13 residues. The germline V gene has CDR1 MNHNS and CDR2 SASEGT. Trimming left V 6 bases short and J 1 base short, with 7 bases between. CDR3 sequence: CASSPGSYNEQFF. CDR3 coding DNA: TGTGCCAGCAGCCCCGGGTCCTACAATGAGCAGTTCTTC.

The chain uses TRBV19 and TRBJ2-7; 9 bases are shared with TRBD1. J was trimmed by 5 bases and V by 3 bases; bases with no gene match: 14. The CDR3 has 17 residues. CDR1 is LNHDA, CDR2 SQIVND, per germline (reference sequence). CDR3 region: CASSIGSVSDRGHEQYF. The CDR3, as DNA: TGTGCCAGTAGTATTGGCTCTGTATCGGACAGGGGTCACGAGCAGTACTTC.

This chain uses TRBV4-3 with TRBJ1-1; 12 bases map to TRBD1. The CDR3 length is 15 residues. In germline, CDR1 is LGHNA, CDR2 YSLEER. With 0 bases clipped from V and 11 bases from J, the junction kept 7 bases outside the gene matches. CDR3 bases: TGCGCCAGCAGCCAAGACCGGGACAGGGGGCTTGGGGCTTTCTTT. This codes for CASSQDRDRGLGAFF.

The chain joins TRBV6-1 to TRBJ1-5, with 7 bases aligning to TRBD1. Unmatched junction bases numbered 6, after V lost 6 bases and J lost 1 base. The CDR3 runs to 15 residues. The V gene's germline CDR1 is MNHNS and CDR2 SASEGT. The CDR3 sequence: CASSPGGKSNQPQHF. The CDR3 nucleotides read TGTGCCAGCAGCCCAGGGGGAAAGAGCAATCAGCCCCAGCATTTT.

This chain links TRBV7-3 with TRBJ2-3; 7 positions agree with TRBD2. This CDR3 spans 15 amino acids. Germline CDR1 SGHTA, CDR2 FQGTGA. Germline trimming cut 5 bases from V and 2 bases from J; bases unmatched to any gene: 7. CDR3 region: CASSVGLVLTDTQYF. In DNA form, the CDR3 reads TGTGCCAGCAGCGTCGGACTAGTTCTCACAGATACGCAGTATTTT.

The V gene is TRBV7-8, the J gene TRBJ2-7; D tentatively fits TRBD1 or TRBD2 (5 bases each). The CDR3 length is 14 residues. Germline V gives CDR1 SGHVS, CDR2 FQNEAQ. Trimming took off 0 bases at V and 3 bases at J, with 9 bases between the two ends. The CDR3 spells CASSLAGVVYEQYF. The CDR3 DNA is TGTGCCAGCAGCTTAGCGGGGGTCGTCTACGAGCAGTACTTC.

This sequence joins TRBV6-1 and TRBJ2-3; D perhaps matches TRBD1 (7 bases). The CDR3 is 14 residues long. V shed 7 bases and J shed 4 bases, with 15 bases lying between them. The germline gives CDR1 MNHNS, CDR2 SASEGT. This chain's CDR3 is CASNQGGRADTQYF. CDR3 bases: TGTGCCAGCAACCAGGGGGGAAGGGCAGATACGCAGTATTTT.

V is TRBV6-6 and J is TRBJ1-2, with TRBD1 matching 10 bases. CDR1 is MNHNY, CDR2 SVGAGI, per germline (reference sequence). The junction had 8 bases not matched to a gene; V was cut back by 6 bases and J by 4 bases. The CDR3 covers 15 residues. The CDR3 nucleotides are TGTGCCAGCAGCTTGGGACAGGGGTTTCGCTATGGCTACACCTTC. Its protein is CASSLGQGFRYGYTF.

The gene calls are TRBV21-1 and TRBJ2-7; the table's D gene call, TRBD1, was not cross checked with the DNA. TRBV21-1 is flagged as a pseudogene. The CDR3 loop spans 18 amino acids. In DNA, the CDR3 is TGTGCCAGCAGCGCCCCGGGACAGTCATTTGCAGGTTCCTACGAGCAGTACTTC. It specifies CASSAPGQSFAGSYEQYF.

This chain uses TRBV9 with TRBJ1-4; D perhaps matches TRBD1 (5 bases). The CDR3 runs 15 residues. Germline CDR1 and CDR2: SGDLS and YYNGEE. V was pared by 2 bases and J by 2 bases, with 10 bases between. CDR3 region: CASSVDTGTNEKLFF. The CDR3 DNA is TGTGCCAGCAGCGTGGACACGGGGACTAATGAAAAACTGTTTTTT.

This clone was seen only a few times. J is TRBJ2-1 and V is TRBV6-5, with 12 bases that match TRBD2. V trimming: 6 bases; J trimming: 8 bases; junction bases outside the gene matches: 8. Germline V gene lookup returns CDR1 MNHEY and CDR2 SVGAGI. CDR3 size: 15 residues. The CDR3 here is CASRTLAGGRDEQFF. CDR3 DNA: TGTGCCAGCAGAACTCTAGCGGGAGGGAGGGATGAGCAGTTCTTC.

This chain's CDR3 is CASGQGIYSNQPQHF. In nucleotides, the CDR3 is TGCGCCAGCGGACAGGGAATATATAGCAATCAGCCCCAGCATTTT. The chain has TRBV4-1 and TRBJ1-5; 8 bases are shared with TRBD1. V dropped 8 bases and J dropped 0; count of bases not matched to a gene: 6. The CDR3 is 15 residues long. Germline V gives CDR1 MGHRA, CDR2 YSYEKL.

This clone turned up a few times. The chain employs TRBV5-1 and TRBJ2-1; weak D call: TRBD2 (6 bases). The CDR3 totals 14 residues. Germline V lookup: CDR1 SGHRS, CDR2 YFSETQ. Trimming shortened V by 5 bases and J by 5 bases, and 14 bases separated the two germline ends. The CDR3 nucleotides are TGCGCCAGCAGTTACGGGACTGGAGACAATGAGCAGTTCTTC. Protein sequence: CASSYGTGDNEQFF.

This clone was recorded once. This chain uses TRBV7-2 with TRBJ2-3, with D possibly matching TRBD1 (5 bases). Trimming removed 8 bases from V and 1 base from J, with 16 bases in between. CDR1 is SGHTA, CDR2 FQGNSA, per germline. The CDR3 consists of 15 residues. CDR3 amino acids: CASAYQGYGTDTQYF. The CDR3 nucleotides read TGTGCCAGCGCCTACCAGGGTTATGGCACAGATACGCAGTATTTT.

This sequence joins TRBV7-8 and TRBJ1-5, with no clear D. This CDR3 is built from 16 residues. Germline CDR1 is SGHVS and CDR2 is FQNEAQ. V lost 7 bases and J lost 3, with 19 bases in between. The CDR3: CASTRSPGGYNQPQHF. The CDR3 nucleotides read TGTGCCAGCACCCGGAGCCCCGGAGGTTACAATCAGCCCCAGCATTTT.

This clone was picked up one time. The chain links TRBV7-8 to TRBJ2-7; TRBD1 might be the D (6 bases). V gave up 0 bases and J gave up 6 bases, with 15 bases separating them. The CDR3 runs 15 residues. Germline V gene lookup returns CDR1 SGHVS and CDR2 FQNEAQ. The CDR3 sequence: CASSLAGTRHPEQYF. The DNA of the CDR3 is TGTGCCAGCAGCTTAGCAGGGACAAGACATCCCGAGCAGTACTTC.

In regard to this clone: The missing conserved phenylalanine or tryptophan at the end of this CDR3 makes a read error likely. This chain joins TRBV6-6 and TRBJ1-2, with D possibly TRBD1 on 5 matching bases. Germline V lookup: CDR1 MNHNY, CDR2 SVGAGI (reference sequence). V was cut by 5 bases and J by 4 bases, with 11 bases left in between. The CDR3 contains 13 residues. CDR3 DNA: TGTGCCAGCAGTGAGGGGCCCACCTATGGCTACACCCTC. Translating it yields CASSEGPTYGYTL.

The chain employs TRBV6-4 and TRBJ1-3, with unresolved D. The germline gives CDR1 MRHNA, CDR2 SNTAGT. Trimming cost V 6 bases and J 6 bases, with 9 bases left between them. This CDR3 spans 12 amino acids. CDR3 DNA sequence: TGTGCCAGCAGGGGAAGGACAAACACCATATATTTT. Translating it yields CASRGRTNTIYF.

The chain joins TRBV30 to TRBJ2-2; no definite D call. Germline assignment: CDR1 GTSNPN and CDR2 SVGIG (reference sequence). The CDR3 is 14 residues long. Trimming removed 1 base from V and 3 bases from J, with 9 bases in between. CDR3 sequence reads: CAWSELADTGELFF. CDR3 sequence (DNA): TGTGCCTGGAGTGAGCTTGCAGACACCGGGGAGCTGTTTTTT.

The chain has TRBV2 and TRBJ2-7; D is tentatively TRBD1 or TRBD2 (5 bases each). The CDR3 spans 12 residues. Germline V gene sequence: CDR1 SNHLY, CDR2 FYNNEI. V shed 10 bases and J shed 4 bases, with 14 bases lying between them. The DNA of the CDR3 is TGTGCCATCACCGGGACCCCTTACGAGCAGTACTTC. It specifies CAITGTPYEQYF.

The chain joins TRBV5-4 to TRBJ2-3; D gene ambiguous. V was clipped by 3 bases and J by 4 bases, with 12 bases between them. This CDR3 is built from 14 residues. Germline assignment: CDR1 SGHNT and CDR2 YYREEE (reference sequence). In nucleotides, the CDR3 is TGTGCCAGCAGCTCCCGCGCTAGTTCAGATACGCAGTATTTT. Translated: CASSSRASSDTQYF.

This sequence joins TRBV30 and TRBJ1-1, with no clear D. The CDR3 covers 14 residues. Trimming cost V 3 bases and J 0 bases, with 11 bases left between them. Looked up from germline, CDR1 is GTSNPN and CDR2 is SVGIG (reference sequence). This chain's CDR3 is CAWRAQRVNTEAFF. The CDR3 DNA reads as TGTGCCTGGAGGGCCCAGCGGGTGAACACTGAAGCTTTCTTT. Drawing the rest from reference TRBV30 and TRBJ1-1, the complete variable domain is SQTIHQWPATLVQPVGSPLSLECTVEGTSNPNLYWYRQAAGRGLQLLFYSVGIGQISSEVPQNLSASRPQDRQFILSSKKLLLSDSGFYLCAWRAQRVNTEAFFGQGTRLTVV.

J is TRBJ2-7 and V is TRBV5-1; a weak D match, TRBD2 (6 bases). CDR1 and CDR2 from the germline V gene are SGHRS and YFSETQ. V was trimmed by 3 bases and J by 1 base, leaving 17 bases between them. The CDR3 consists of 16 residues. The CDR3 DNA sequence: TGCGCCAGCAGCTCTGGCTCTAGCGCCTTTTCCTACGAGCAGTACTTC. Amino acids: CASSSGSSAFSYEQYF. The variable domain in full, with the rest retrieved from reference TRBV5-1 and TRBJ2-7, is KAGVTQTPRYLIKTRGQQVTLSCSPISGHRSVSWYQQTPGQGLQFLFEYFSETQRNKGNFPGRFSGRQFSNSRSEMNVSTLELGDSALYLCASSSGSSAFSYEQYFGPGTRLTVT.

This chain links TRBV2 with TRBJ1-1, with D perhaps matching TRBD1 (5 bases). This CDR3 spans 12 amino acids. V lost 4 bases, J lost 10 bases, and 13 bases lay in between. Germline V lookup: CDR1 SNHLY, CDR2 FYNNEI. In DNA form, the CDR3 reads TGTGCCAGCAGTGTCGCGGGTGGGGGAGCTTTCTTT. Protein product: CASSVAGGGAFF. Drawing the rest from reference TRBV2 and TRBJ1-1, the complete variable domain is EPEVTQTPSHQVTQMGQEVILRCVPISNHLYFYWYRQILGQKVEFLVSFYNNEISEKSEIFDDQFSVERPDGSNFTLKIRSTKLEDSAMYFCASSVAGGGAFFGQGTRLTVV.

This chain connects TRBV9 to TRBJ2-2; no clear D gene. CDR3 length: 16 residues. CDR1 is SGDLS, CDR2 YYNGEE, per germline. The V end lost 0 bases, the J end lost 6 bases, and 15 bases lay between the germline ends. The CDR3 is CASSVAIGLPAGELFF. The CDR3 DNA follows: TGTGCCAGCAGCGTAGCGATAGGGCTCCCCGCCGGGGAGCTGTTTTTT.

The chain combines TRBV19 with TRBJ1-5; no clear D. V lost 8 bases and J 0 bases, leaving 11 bases between the germline ends. The CDR3 totals 14 residues. Germline CDR1 is LNHDA and CDR2 is SQIVND (reference sequence). The CDR3 sequence: CASGPTTSNQPQHF. The CDR3 DNA is TGTGCCAGTGGCCCTACTACTAGCAATCAGCCCCAGCATTTT.

The count of this clone is one. The chain joins TRBV7-8 to TRBJ2-5; D gene ambiguous. Gene TRBJ2-7 matches the end of the DNA better, so the J call may be wrong. The CDR3 loop spans 13 amino acids. The V gene's germline CDR1 is SGHVS and CDR2 FQNEAQ. CDR3 protein: CASSLSGLYEQYF. The DNA for the CDR3 is TGTGCCAGCAGCTTATCCGGGCTCTACGAGCAGTACTTC.

The V call is TRBV11-3, the J call TRBJ1-1, with D uncertain. This CDR3 contains 13 residues. Per germline, CDR1 SGHNT and CDR2 YENEEA. V lost 0 bases and J 4 bases, leaving 6 bases between the germline ends. Written as DNA, the CDR3 is TGTGCCAGCAGCTTAGATCCGATCACTGAAGCTTTCTTT. Its protein is CASSLDPITEAFF. Full variable domain (missing parts from reference TRBV11-3 and TRBJ1-1): EAGVVQSPRYKIIEKKQPVAFWCNPISGHNTLYWYLQNLGQGPELLIRYENEEAVDDSQLPKDRFSAERLKGVDSTLKIQPAELGDSAVYLCASSLDPITEAFFGQGTRLTVV.

This clone has a single count. The chain employs TRBV6-1 and TRBJ1-1, with D hard to call. V was shortened by 11 bases and J by 0 bases, with 13 bases between the two germline ends. There are 13 residues in the CDR3. Germline loops: CDR1 MNHNS, CDR2 SASEGT. CDR3 residues: CAAIRAMNTEAFF. Written as DNA, the CDR3 is TGTGCCGCGATACGGGCGATGAACACTGAAGCTTTCTTT.